The 17 T cell receptor beta chains listed next were all sequenced from one sample in a study of T cells after posttransplantation cyclophosphamide (dated by TCRdb to 2016 to 2017). Library creation used the immunoSEQ multiplex PCR assay. TCRdb took this table from immuneACCESS and kept in-frame rearrangements with V and J called. Such tables lack part of the clones; where checked against another copy, unresolved V genes explain under half of the gap, and the rest is unexplained. The sample counts fewer than 55,000 clones, each observed more than once. The ten most abundant clones make up about 2% of the sample. The specimen sequenced was PBMCs. The origin of the receptors is a man aged 40-50 years in good health, CMV-negative, and a related stem cell transplant donor.

This clone showed up just a few times. The rearrangement links TRBV7-9 to TRBJ2-5, with 14 bases aligning to TRBD2. The V gene's germline CDR1 is SEHNR and CDR2 FQNEAQ (reference sequence). This CDR3 is 18 amino acids long. The J segment lost 0 bases and the V segment lost 5 bases, leaving 8 bases of the junction unmatched. The DNA of the CDR3 is TGTGCCAGCAGCCGAACGGGACTAGCGGGGGAGAACCAAGAGACCCAGTACTTC. Its translation: CASSRTGLAGENQETQYF.

This clone was recorded at least ten times. This rearrangement joins TRBV25-1 to TRBJ1-1; TRBD1 aligns across 7 bases. The CDR3 extends over 15 amino acids. In germline, CDR1 is MGHDK, CDR2 SYGVNS. V dropped 3 bases and J dropped 1; count of bases not matched to a gene: 5. CDR3 bases: TGTGCCAGCAGTGATCCGGGGACAGAGAACACTGAAGCTTTCTTT. Amino acids: CASSDPGTENTEAFF.

This clone has a count of ten or more. Other DNA sequences from this sample encode an identical CDR3 as well. The chain carries TRBV27 and TRBJ1-1, with 7 bases lining up with TRBD1. Germline V gives CDR1 MNHEY, CDR2 SMNVEV (reference sequence). Trimming at V came to 5 bases and at J to 1 base, leaving 4 bases not matched to a gene. This CDR3 spans 14 amino acids. DNA of the CDR3: TGTGCCAGCAGTGGGGGGACAGCGAACACTGAAGCTTTCTTT. It specifies CASSGGTANTEAFF.

This clone was detected ten times or more. The gene calls are TRBV6-6 and TRBJ2-1, with a weak D call TRBD1 (6 bases). Trimming shortened V by 5 bases and J by 3 bases, and 17 bases separated the two germline ends. Germline-derived CDR1 and CDR2 are MNHNY and SVGAGI (reference sequence). The CDR3 runs 16 residues. CDR3 protein: CASSRTGSWVYNEQFF. The CDR3 DNA follows: TGTGCCAGCAGTCGCACAGGGAGTTGGGTCTACAATGAGCAGTTCTTC.

This clone was seen ten or more times. The chain joins TRBV19 to TRBJ2-1, with 9 bases fitting TRBD2. Germline assignment: CDR1 LNHDA and CDR2 SQIVND (reference sequence). The CDR3 covers 14 residues. The V gene end was trimmed by 6 bases and the J gene end by 4 bases; junction bases not matched to a gene: 4. The CDR3 DNA reads as TGTGCCAGTAGGAGCGGGGGGACATACAATGAGCAGTTCTTC. Protein sequence: CASRSGGTYNEQFF.

The table lists this clone with many counts. The rearrangement joins TRBV19 to TRBJ1-5; possible D gene TRBD1, 5 bases. Germline values: CDR1 LNHDA, CDR2 SQIVND (reference sequence). CDR3 size: 15 residues. Trimming removed 5 bases from V and 3 bases from J, with 14 bases in between. CDR3 protein: CASSLRQSLNQPQHF. The CDR3 DNA follows: TGTGCCAGTAGTTTGAGACAGAGCCTCAATCAGCCCCAGCATTTT.

The sample holds many counts of this clone. This sequence joins TRBV7-9 and TRBJ1-2; tentative D call: TRBD1 (6 bases). CDR1 and CDR2 (germline): SEHNR, FQNEAQ (reference sequence). V was cut by 4 bases and J by 5 bases, with 8 bases left in between. This CDR3 spans 12 amino acids. Here the CDR3 reads CASSYRDYGYTF. CDR3 in DNA: TGTGCCAGCAGCTACAGGGATTATGGCTACACCTTC. The entire variable domain, with the rest obtained from reference TRBV7-9 and TRBJ1-2, is as follows: DTGVSQNPRHKITKRGQNVTFRCDPISEHNRLYWYRQTLGQGPEFLTYFQNEAQLEKSRLLSDRFSAERPKGSFSTLEIQRTEQGDSAMYLCASSYRDYGYTFGSGTRLTVV.

This clone has only a few counts. V gene TRBV6-1 combines with J gene TRBJ2-2, with 9 bases lining up with TRBD1. There are 14 residues in the CDR3. Germline V lookup: CDR1 MNHNS, CDR2 SASEGT. After removal of 7 bases from V and 5 bases from J, the junction contained 5 bases not matched to a gene. CDR3 sequence (DNA): TGTGCCAGCAATACAGGGGGCGGGACCGGGGAGCTGTTTTTT. It yields the protein CASNTGGGTGELFF.

The V and J genes are TRBV27 and TRBJ2-5; D is perhaps TRBD2 (7 bases). This CDR3 contains 17 residues. The V end lost 3 bases, the J end lost 4 bases, and 21 bases lay between the germline ends. Germline V CDR1 and CDR2: MNHEY, SMNVEV (reference sequence). This CDR3 is CASSFSRRSGGLETQYF. Written as DNA, the CDR3 is TGTGCCAGCAGTTTTTCCAGACGGTCGGGGGGCCTAGAGACCCAGTACTTC.

In this sample, this clone turned up many times. V gene TRBV5-5 combines with J gene TRBJ1-4; D call uncertain. Looked up from germline, CDR1 is SGHKS and CDR2 is YYEKEE (reference sequence). Deletions cut 0 bases from V and 0 bases from J, with 6 bases between. The CDR3 totals 15 residues. CDR3 nucleotide sequence: TGTGCCAGCAGCTTGGTTAGTGCAACTAATGAAAAACTGTTTTTT. It codes for CASSLVSATNEKLFF.

This clone was observed at least ten times. The rearrangement uses TRBV10-3 and TRBJ1-1; a weak D match, TRBD1 (5 bases). The V and J ends lost 8 bases and 1 base respectively, with 14 bases between them. The CDR3 covers 14 residues. Germline loops: CDR1 ENHRY, CDR2 SYGVKD. CDR3 sequence: CAIAVQGSNTEAFF. The DNA for the CDR3 is TGTGCCATCGCCGTCCAGGGCTCGAACACTGAAGCTTTCTTT.

This clone has a count of ten or more. This chain links TRBV6-5 with TRBJ1-2, with D tentatively TRBD1 (6 bases). The CDR3 runs to 13 residues. Germline CDR1 and CDR2: MNHEY and SVGAGI. The V and J ends lost 6 bases and 4 bases respectively, with 12 bases between them. This CDR3 is CASSPGQSYGYTF. In DNA form, the CDR3 reads TGTGCCAGCAGCCCCGGACAGTCCTATGGCTACACCTTC.

This clone was picked up many times. The rearrangement links TRBV11-3 to TRBJ2-1; 8 bases map to TRBD2. Germline-derived CDR1 and CDR2 are SGHNT and YENEEA. The CDR3 runs to 16 residues. Trimming removed 1 base from V and 6 bases from J; junction bases left unmatched: 8. The CDR3 DNA reads as TGTGCCAGCAGCTTAGGGGCGGGGGGCACTACCAATGAGCAGTTCTTC. Translated, it gives CASSLGAGGTTNEQFF. The full variable domain, rest sourced from reference TRBV11-3 and TRBJ2-1, is EAGVVQSPRYKIIEKKQPVAFWCNPISGHNTLYWYLQNLGQGPELLIRYENEEAVDDSQLPKDRFSAERLKGVDSTLKIQPAELGDSAVYLCASSLGAGGTTNEQFFGPGTRLTVL.

Many counts were recorded for this clone. V gene TRBV25-1 combines with J gene TRBJ1-2; tentative D call: TRBD1 (5 bases). V was shortened by 3 bases and J by 4 bases, with 9 bases between the two germline ends. The CDR3 has 13 residues. The germline CDR1 and CDR2 sequences are MGHDK and SYGVNS. CDR3: CASSDQGGYGYTF. The CDR3 DNA reads TGTGCCAGCAGTGATCAGGGAGGCTATGGCTACACCTTC.

This clone was seen a few times. CDR3 in DNA: TGTGCCAGCAGCTTAGGCGGGGGGGCAGATACGCAGTATTTT. Translation: CASSLGGGADTQYF. The rearrangement joins TRBV11-2 to TRBJ2-3, with 9 bases lining up with TRBD2. V trimming: 1 base; J trimming: 4 bases; junction bases outside the gene matches: 0. Germline values: CDR1 SGHAT, CDR2 FQNNGV. This CDR3 is 14 amino acids long.

This clone was recorded many times. CDR3 in DNA: TGTGCCTCCAACAGGGGAACTAATGAAAAACTGTTTTTT. Its protein is CASNRGTNEKLFF. The rearrangement links TRBV6-1 to TRBJ1-4, with 7 bases fitting TRBD1. CDR1 and CDR2 (germline): MNHNS, SASEGT. The CDR3 consists of 13 residues. V shed 11 bases, J shed 1 base, and the junction held 4 bases outside the gene matches.

This clone occurred many times. The chain is built from TRBV19 and TRBJ2-1, with 9 bases identical to TRBD1. Germline V lookup: CDR1 LNHDA, CDR2 SQIVND (reference sequence). V lost 6 bases, J lost 10 bases, and 4 bases stayed unmatched. This CDR3 region has 12 residues. CDR3 loop: CASSQTGGEQFF. The DNA of the CDR3 is TGTGCCAGTAGCCAAACAGGGGGCGAGCAGTTCTTC.